This T cell receptor beta chain was found in a study of cytomegalovirus exposure and HLA in healthy donors. The overall study: The same platform was used for the 90 to 150 validation repertoires and the roughly 600 first-cohort repertoires, a later analysis reported. Points from the study as a whole: Some public TCRs appeared in many individuals, while most sequences were rare. The authors enumerated 150 to 200 TCR beta chains as linked to cytomegalovirus.

The protocol was immunoSEQ multiplex PCR, while the TCRdb copy is restricted to in-frame clones and leaves out a portion. This table has fewer than 200,000 clones, 85% appearing once. With V trimmed by 4 bases and J by 5 bases, 8 bases remained unmatched. Germline values: CDR1 SGHRS, CDR2 YFSETQ. The CDR3 covers 15 residues. This clone has a single count. Its matching antigen is unknown. Source material: PBMCs. The source of this sequence is a man younger than 35 in good health and CMV-seropositive. This chain uses TRBV5-1 with TRBJ2-5; 10 bases are a match to TRBD1. The CDR3: CASSVGTGVQETQYF. The CDR3 DNA sequence: TGCGCCAGCAGCGTCGGGACAGGGGTACAGGAGACCCAGTACTTC.